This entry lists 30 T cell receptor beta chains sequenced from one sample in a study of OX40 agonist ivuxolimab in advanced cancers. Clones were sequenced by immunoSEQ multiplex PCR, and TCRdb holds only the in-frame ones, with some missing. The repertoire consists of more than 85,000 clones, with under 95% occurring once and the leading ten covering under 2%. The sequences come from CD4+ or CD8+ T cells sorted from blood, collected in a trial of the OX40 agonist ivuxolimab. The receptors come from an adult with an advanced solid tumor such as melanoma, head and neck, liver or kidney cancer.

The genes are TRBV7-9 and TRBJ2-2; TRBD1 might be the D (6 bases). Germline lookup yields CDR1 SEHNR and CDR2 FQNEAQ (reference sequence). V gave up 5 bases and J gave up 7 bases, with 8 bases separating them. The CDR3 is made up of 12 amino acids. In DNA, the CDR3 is TGTGCCAGCAGCCCACAGGGCGGGGAGCTGTTTTTT. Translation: CASSPQGGELFF. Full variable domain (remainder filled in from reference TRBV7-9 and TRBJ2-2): DTGVSQNPRHKITKRGQNVTFRCDPISEHNRLYWYRQTLGQGPEFLTYFQNEAQLEKSRLLSDRFSAERPKGSFSTLEIQRTEQGDSAMYLCASSPQGGELFFGEGSRLTVL.

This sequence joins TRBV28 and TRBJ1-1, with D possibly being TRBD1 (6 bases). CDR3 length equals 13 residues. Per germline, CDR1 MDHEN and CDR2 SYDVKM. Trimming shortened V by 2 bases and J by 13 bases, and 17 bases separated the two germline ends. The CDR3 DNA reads TGTGCCAGCAGTTTAAGGCTTGGTCTACAGGGTTTCTTT. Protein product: CASSLRLGLQGFF.

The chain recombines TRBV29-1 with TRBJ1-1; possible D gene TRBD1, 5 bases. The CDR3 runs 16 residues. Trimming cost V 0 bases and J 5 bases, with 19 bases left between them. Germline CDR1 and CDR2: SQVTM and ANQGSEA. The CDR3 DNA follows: TGCAGCGTTGAAGATCCGGAGTTCGGGGCTAGGACTGAAGCTTTCTTT. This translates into CSVEDPEFGARTEAFF.

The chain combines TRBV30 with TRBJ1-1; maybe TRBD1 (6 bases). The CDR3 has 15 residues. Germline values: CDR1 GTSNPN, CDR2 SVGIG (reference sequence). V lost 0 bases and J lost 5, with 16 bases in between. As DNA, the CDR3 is TGTGCCTGGAGTGTACAGTGGGGGCGCGGGACTGAAGCTTTCTTT. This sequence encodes CAWSVQWGRGTEAFF.

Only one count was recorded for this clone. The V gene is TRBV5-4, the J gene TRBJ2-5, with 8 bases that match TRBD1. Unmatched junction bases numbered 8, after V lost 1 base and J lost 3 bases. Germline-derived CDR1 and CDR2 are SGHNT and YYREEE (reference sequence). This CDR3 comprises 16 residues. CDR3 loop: CASSLWQGAREETQYF. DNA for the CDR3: TGTGCCAGCAGCTTGTGGCAGGGGGCACGTGAAGAGACCCAGTACTTC. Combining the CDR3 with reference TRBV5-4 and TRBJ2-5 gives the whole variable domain ETGVTQSPTHLIKTRGQQVTLRCSSQSGHNTVSWYQQALGQGPQFIFQYYREEENGRGNFPPRFSGLQFPNYSSELNVNALELDDSALYLCASSLWQGAREETQYFGPGTRLLVL.

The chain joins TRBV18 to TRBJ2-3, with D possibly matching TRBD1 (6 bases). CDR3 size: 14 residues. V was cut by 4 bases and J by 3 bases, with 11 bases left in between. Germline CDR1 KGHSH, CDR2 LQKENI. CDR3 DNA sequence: TGTGCCAGCTCACAAATAACAGGGACAGATACGCAGTATTTT. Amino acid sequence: CASSQITGTDTQYF. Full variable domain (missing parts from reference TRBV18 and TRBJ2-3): NAGVMQNPRHLVRRRGQEARLRCSPMKGHSHVYWYRQLPEEGLKFMVYLQKENIIDESGMPKERFSAEFPKEGPSILRIQQVVRGDSAAYFCASSQITGTDTQYFGPGTRLTVL.

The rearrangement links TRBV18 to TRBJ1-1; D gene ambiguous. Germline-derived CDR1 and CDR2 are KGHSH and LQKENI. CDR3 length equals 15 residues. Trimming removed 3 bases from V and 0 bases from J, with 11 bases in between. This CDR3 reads CASSPLTDMNTEAFF. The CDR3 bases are TGTGCCAGCTCACCTCTCACAGACATGAACACTGAAGCTTTCTTT.

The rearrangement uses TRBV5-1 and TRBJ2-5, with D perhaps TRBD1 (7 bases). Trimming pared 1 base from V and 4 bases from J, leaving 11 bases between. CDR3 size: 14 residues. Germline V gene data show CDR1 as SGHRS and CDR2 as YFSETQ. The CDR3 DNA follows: TGCGCCAGCAGCTTGAACAGGGGAGGAGAGACCCAGTACTTC. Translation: CASSLNRGGETQYF.

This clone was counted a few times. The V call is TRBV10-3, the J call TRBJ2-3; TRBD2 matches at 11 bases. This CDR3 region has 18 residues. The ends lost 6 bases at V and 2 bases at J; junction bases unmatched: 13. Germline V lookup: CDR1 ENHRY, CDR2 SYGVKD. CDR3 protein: CAIRNRATSGTPTDTQYF. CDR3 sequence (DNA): TGTGCCATCAGAAATAGGGCGACTAGCGGGACTCCCACAGATACGCAGTATTTT.

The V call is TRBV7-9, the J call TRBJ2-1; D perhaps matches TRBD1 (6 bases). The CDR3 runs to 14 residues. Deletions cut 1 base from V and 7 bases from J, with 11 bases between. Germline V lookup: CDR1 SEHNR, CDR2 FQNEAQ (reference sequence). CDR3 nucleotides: TGTGCCAGCAGCTTAGAGAACAGGGTAAATGAGCAGTTCTTC. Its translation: CASSLENRVNEQFF.

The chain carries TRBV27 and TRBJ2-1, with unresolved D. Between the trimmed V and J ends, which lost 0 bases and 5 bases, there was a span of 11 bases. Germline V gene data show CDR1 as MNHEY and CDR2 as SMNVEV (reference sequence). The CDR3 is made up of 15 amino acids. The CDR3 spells CASSLSALVNNEQFF. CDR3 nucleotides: TGTGCCAGCAGTTTATCGGCTTTAGTCAACAATGAGCAGTTCTTC.

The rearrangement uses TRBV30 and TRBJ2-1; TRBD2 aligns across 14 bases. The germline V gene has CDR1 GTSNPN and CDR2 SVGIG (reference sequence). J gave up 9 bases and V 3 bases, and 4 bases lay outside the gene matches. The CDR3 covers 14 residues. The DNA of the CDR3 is TGTGCCTGGAGCGGGACTAGCGGGAGTGTTGAGCAGTTCTTC. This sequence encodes CAWSGTSGSVEQFF.

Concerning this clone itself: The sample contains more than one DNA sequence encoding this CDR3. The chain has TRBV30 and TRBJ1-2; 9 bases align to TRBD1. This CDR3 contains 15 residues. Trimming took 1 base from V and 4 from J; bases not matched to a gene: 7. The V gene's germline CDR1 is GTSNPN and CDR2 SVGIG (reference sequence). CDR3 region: CAWSAQQGAGYGYTF. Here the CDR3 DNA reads TGTGCCTGGAGTGCCCAACAGGGGGCCGGCTATGGCTACACCTTC. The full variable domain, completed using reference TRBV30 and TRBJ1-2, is SQTIHQWPATLVQPVGSPLSLECTVEGTSNPNLYWYRQAAGRGLQLLFYSVGIGQISSEVPQNLSASRPQDRQFILSSKKLLLSDSGFYLCAWSAQQGAGYGYTFGSGTRLTVV.

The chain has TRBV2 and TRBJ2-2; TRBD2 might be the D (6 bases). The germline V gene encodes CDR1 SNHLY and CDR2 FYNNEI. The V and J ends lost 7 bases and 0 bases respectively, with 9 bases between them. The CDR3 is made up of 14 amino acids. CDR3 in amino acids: CASKEGSNTGELFF. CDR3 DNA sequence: TGTGCCAGCAAGGAGGGATCGAACACCGGGGAGCTGTTTTTT.

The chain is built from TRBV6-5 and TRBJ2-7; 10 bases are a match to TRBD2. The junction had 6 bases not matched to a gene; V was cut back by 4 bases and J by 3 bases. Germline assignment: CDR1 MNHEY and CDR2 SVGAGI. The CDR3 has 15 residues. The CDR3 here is CASSFRLAGYYEQYF. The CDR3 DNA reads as TGTGCCAGCAGTTTCCGACTAGCGGGTTACTACGAGCAGTACTTC.

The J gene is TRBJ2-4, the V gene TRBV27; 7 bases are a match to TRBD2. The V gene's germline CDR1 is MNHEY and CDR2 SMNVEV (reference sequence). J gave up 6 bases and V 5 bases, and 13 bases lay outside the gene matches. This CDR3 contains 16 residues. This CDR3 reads CASSPLAATSTNIQYF. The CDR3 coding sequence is TGTGCCAGCAGTCCCCTAGCGGCGACGTCCACAAACATTCAGTACTTC.

The CDR3 sequence: CASNDRQGGQPQHF. As DNA, the CDR3 is TGTGCCAGTAACGATCGACAGGGCGGTCAGCCCCAGCATTTT. J is TRBJ1-5 and V is TRBV19; 7 positions agree with TRBD1. CDR1 is LNHDA, CDR2 SQIVND, per germline (reference sequence). The junction had 9 bases not matched to a gene; V was cut back by 7 bases and J by 6 bases. The CDR3 is 14 amino acids. The full variable domain, its missing parts supplied by reference TRBV19 and TRBJ1-5, is DGGITQSPKYLFRKEGQNVTLSCEQNLNHDAMYWYRQDPGQGLRLIYYSQIVNDFQKGDIAEGYSVSREKKESFPLTVTSAQKNPTAFYLCASNDRQGGQPQHFGDGTRLSIL.

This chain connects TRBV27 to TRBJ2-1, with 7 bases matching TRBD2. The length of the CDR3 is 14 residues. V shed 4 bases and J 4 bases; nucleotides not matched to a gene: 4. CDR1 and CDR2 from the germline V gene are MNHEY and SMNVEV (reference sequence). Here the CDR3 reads CASSSPGGYNEQFF. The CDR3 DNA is TGTGCCAGCAGTTCCCCCGGGGGGTACAATGAGCAGTTCTTC.

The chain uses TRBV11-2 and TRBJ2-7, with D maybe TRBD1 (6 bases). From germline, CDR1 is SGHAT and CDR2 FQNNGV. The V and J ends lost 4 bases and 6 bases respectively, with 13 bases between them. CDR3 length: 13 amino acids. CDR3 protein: CASSSQQGSEQYF. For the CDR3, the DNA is TGTGCCAGCAGCTCACAACAGGGAAGCGAGCAGTACTTC.

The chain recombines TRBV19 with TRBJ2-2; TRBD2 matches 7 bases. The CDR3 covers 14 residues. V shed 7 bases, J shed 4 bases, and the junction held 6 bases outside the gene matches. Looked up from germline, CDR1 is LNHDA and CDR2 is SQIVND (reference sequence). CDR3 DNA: TGTGCCAGTATGGGCGGGAGAGGCACCGGGGAGCTGTTTTTT. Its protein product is CASMGGRGTGELFF.

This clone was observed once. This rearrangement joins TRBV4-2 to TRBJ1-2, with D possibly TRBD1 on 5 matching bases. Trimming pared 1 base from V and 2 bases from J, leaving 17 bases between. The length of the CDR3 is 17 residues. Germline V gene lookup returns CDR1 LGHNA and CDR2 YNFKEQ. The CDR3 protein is CASSQVYPGTQNYGYTF. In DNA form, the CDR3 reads TGTGCCAGCAGCCAAGTTTACCCCGGGACCCAGAACTATGGCTACACCTTC.

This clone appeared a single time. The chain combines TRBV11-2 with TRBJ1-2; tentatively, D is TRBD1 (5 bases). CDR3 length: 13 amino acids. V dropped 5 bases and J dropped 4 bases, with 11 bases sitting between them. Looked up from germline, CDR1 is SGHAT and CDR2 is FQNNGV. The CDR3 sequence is CASSAGTGYGYTF. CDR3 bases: TGTGCCAGCAGCGCCGGGACTGGCTATGGCTACACCTTC.

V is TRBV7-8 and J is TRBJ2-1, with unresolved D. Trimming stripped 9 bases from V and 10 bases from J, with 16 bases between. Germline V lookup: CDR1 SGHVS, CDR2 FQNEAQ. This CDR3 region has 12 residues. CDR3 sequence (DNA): TGTGCCAGTAATTTTTATGGCCAGGAGCAGTTCTTC. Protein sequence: CASNFYGQEQFF.

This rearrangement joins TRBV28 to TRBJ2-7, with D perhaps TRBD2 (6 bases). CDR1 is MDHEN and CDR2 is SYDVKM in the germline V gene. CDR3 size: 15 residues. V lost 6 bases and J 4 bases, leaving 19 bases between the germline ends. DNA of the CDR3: TGTGCCAGCAGCGGAGGGCCGGTTGTAAAATACGAGCAGTACTTC. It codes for CASSGGPVVKYEQYF.

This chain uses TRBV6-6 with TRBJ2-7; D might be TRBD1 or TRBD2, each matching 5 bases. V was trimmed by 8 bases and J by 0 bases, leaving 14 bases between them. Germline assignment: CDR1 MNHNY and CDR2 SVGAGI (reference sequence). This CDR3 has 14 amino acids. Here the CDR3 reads CASCRWGSSYEQYF. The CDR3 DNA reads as TGTGCCAGCTGTCGATGGGGGAGCTCCTACGAGCAGTACTTC.

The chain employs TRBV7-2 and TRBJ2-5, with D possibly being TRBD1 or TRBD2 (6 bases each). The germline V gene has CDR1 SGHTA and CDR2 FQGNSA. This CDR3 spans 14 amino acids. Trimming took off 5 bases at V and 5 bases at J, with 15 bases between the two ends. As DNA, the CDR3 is TGTGCCAGCAGCATCATCGGGGGCAGGGAGACCCAGTACTTC. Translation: CASSIIGGRETQYF. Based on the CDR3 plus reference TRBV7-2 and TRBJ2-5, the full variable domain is GAGVSQSPSNKVTEKGKDVELRCDPISGHTALYWYRQSLGQGLEFLIYFQGNSAPDKSGLPSDRFSAERTGGSVSTLTIQRTQQEDSAVYLCASSIIGGRETQYFGPGTRLLVL.

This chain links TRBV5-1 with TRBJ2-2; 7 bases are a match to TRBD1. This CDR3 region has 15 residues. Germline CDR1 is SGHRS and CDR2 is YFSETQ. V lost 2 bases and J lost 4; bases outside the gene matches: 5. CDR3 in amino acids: CASSLGGLSTGELFF. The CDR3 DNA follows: TGCGCCAGCAGCTTAGGGGGCTTGAGCACCGGGGAGCTGTTTTTT.

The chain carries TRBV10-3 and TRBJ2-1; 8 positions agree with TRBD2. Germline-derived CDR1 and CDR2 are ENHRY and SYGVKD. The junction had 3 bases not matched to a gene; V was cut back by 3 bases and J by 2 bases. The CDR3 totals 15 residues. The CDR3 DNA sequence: TGTGCCATCAGTGACTATAGCGGGGCCTACAATGAGCAGTTCTTC. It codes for CAISDYSGAYNEQFF.

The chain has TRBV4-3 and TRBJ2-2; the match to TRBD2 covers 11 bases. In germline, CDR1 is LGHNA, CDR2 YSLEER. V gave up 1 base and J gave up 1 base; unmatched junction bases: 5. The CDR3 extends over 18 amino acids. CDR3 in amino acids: CASSQVRGLAVNTGELFF. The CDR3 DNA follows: TGCGCCAGCAGCCAAGTCCGGGGACTAGCGGTGAACACCGGGGAGCTGTTTTTT.

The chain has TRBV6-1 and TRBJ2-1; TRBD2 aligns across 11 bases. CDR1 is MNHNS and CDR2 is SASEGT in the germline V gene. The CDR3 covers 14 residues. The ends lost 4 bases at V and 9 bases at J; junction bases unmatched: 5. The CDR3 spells CASSGLAGGIEQFF. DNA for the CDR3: TGTGCCAGCAGTGGGCTAGCGGGAGGCATTGAGCAGTTCTTC.